These 20 T cell receptor beta chains were all obtained from the same sample, sequenced in a study of CD8 T cells in ankylosing spondylitis. The study's findings and limits: Among TCR beta sequences, a motif of under ten highly homologous variants appeared characteristic of ankylosing spondylitis blood.

No cognate antigen is known for these TCRs. Each CDR3 protein gets one entry after TCRdb re-called the 5' RACE reads with MiXCR. This sample carries fewer than 550,000 distinct CDR3 sequences, roughly 5.2% of them seen once, and the ten largest clones take approximately 4%. Sequences were obtained from blood, either unsorted or a sorted T cell fraction (not recorded which). The receptors originated from a male donor with ankylosing spondylitis.

This clonotype has at least ten counts. The V and J genes are TRBV4-3 and TRBJ2-2; D is possibly TRBD2 (5 bases). V was clipped by 1 base and J by 4 bases, with 10 bases between them. Germline assignment: CDR1 LGHNA and CDR2 YSLEER. This CDR3 contains 15 residues. In DNA form, the CDR3 reads TGCGCCAGCAGCCAAGTCCCCGGGGTCACCGGGGAGCTGTTTTTT. Protein sequence: CASSQVPGVTGELFF.

At least ten counts were recorded for this clonotype. The chain recombines TRBV12-3 or TRBV12-4 with TRBJ2-5; D might be TRBD2 (5 bases). The germline V and J ends were trimmed by 0 bases and 7 bases, with 12 bases remaining between them. This CDR3 is built from 14 residues. The CDR3 here is CASSLAGYRGTQYF. DNA of the CDR3: TGTGCCAGCAGTTTAGCGGGGTATCGGGGGACCCAGTACTTC.

In this sample, this clonotype turned up many times. The chain is built from TRBV20-1 and TRBJ2-3; 12 nucleotides align to TRBD2. The germline gives CDR1 DFQATT, CDR2 SNEGSKA (reference sequence). The CDR3 has 17 amino acids. The V segment lost 0 bases and the J segment 2 bases; nucleotides outside the gene matches: 6. In DNA, the CDR3 is TGCAGTGCTAGAGATCAAGGACTAGCGGGACCCACAGATACGCAGTATTTT. Its protein product is CSARDQGLAGPTDTQYF.

Ten or more counts support this clonotype. This rearrangement joins TRBV7-2 to TRBJ2-5; the D is unclear. Trimming removed 5 bases from V and 4 bases from J, with 11 bases in between. From germline, CDR1 is SGHTA and CDR2 FQGNSA. This CDR3 spans 13 amino acids. CDR3 residues: CASSLIRSETQYF. In DNA, the CDR3 is TGTGCCAGCAGCCTAATTCGATCAGAGACCCAGTACTTC.

This CDR3 reads CASSPRPAGPYNEQFF. The CDR3 region has the DNA TGTGCCAGCAGCCCACGCCCAGCGGGACCCTACAATGAGCAGTTCTTC. The rearrangement uses TRBV7-8 and TRBJ2-1, with 7 positions matching TRBD2. With 5 bases clipped from V and 2 bases from J, the junction kept 9 bases outside the gene matches. Germline CDR1 reads SGHVS; CDR2 reads FQNEAQ. There are 16 residues in the CDR3.

This clonotype showed up many times. The chain uses TRBV24-1 and TRBJ2-1, with 14 bases lining up with TRBD2. V was clipped by 9 bases and J by 8 bases; unmatched bases: 2. Germline V gene lookup returns CDR1 KGHDR and CDR2 SFDVKD. The CDR3 has 13 amino acids. The CDR3 is CATGTSGRDEQFF. The CDR3 DNA reads TGTGCCACCGGGACTAGCGGGAGAGATGAGCAGTTCTTC.

This clonotype was detected many times. The chain recombines TRBV7-9 with TRBJ1-5; TRBD1 aligns across 8 bases. The CDR3 sequence is 16 residues long. Germline-derived CDR1 and CDR2 are SEHNR and FQNEAQ (reference sequence). V lost 4 bases and J lost 4; bases outside the gene matches: 9. DNA of the CDR3: TGTGCCAGCAGCTCCTACCGGGGACAGGCAAATCAGCCCCAGCATTTT. Translation: CASSSYRGQANQPQHF. Full variable domain (outside the CDR3, taken from reference TRBV7-9 and TRBJ1-5): DTGVSQNPRHKITKRGQNVTFRCDPISEHNRLYWYRQTLGQGPEFLTYFQNEAQLEKSRLLSDRFSAERPKGSFSTLEIQRTEQGDSAMYLCASSSYRGQANQPQHFGDGTRLSIL.

This clonotype was recorded a few times. The V gene is TRBV20-1, the J gene TRBJ2-7; 10 positions agree with TRBD2. The germline gives CDR1 DFQATT, CDR2 SNEGSKA (reference sequence). The CDR3 consists of 18 residues. V lost 2 bases, J lost 5 bases, and 18 bases stayed unmatched. The CDR3: CSARTLTLAGDAPHEQYF. CDR3 sequence (DNA): TGCAGTGCTAGAACGTTGACCCTAGCGGGAGACGCTCCCCACGAGCAGTACTTC.

At least ten counts were recorded for this clonotype. The chain couples TRBV6-1 to TRBJ1-4, with D possibly matching TRBD1 (5 bases). V gave up 6 bases and J gave up 5 bases, with 16 bases separating them. The germline gives CDR1 MNHNS, CDR2 SASEGT. CDR3 size: 15 residues. This chain's CDR3 is CASRPGRPNNEKLFF. The DNA for the CDR3 is TGTGCCAGCAGACCGGGACGGCCAAACAATGAAAAACTGTTTTTT.

The chain links TRBV13 to TRBJ2-1, with D uncertain. V shed 5 bases and J shed 5 bases, with 10 bases lying between them. Germline V gene sequence: CDR1 PRHDT, CDR2 FYEKMQ (reference sequence). CDR3 length: 13 residues. The CDR3 DNA reads TGTGCCAGCAGCCCTGGCAGTCACAATGAGCAGTTCTTC. This sequence encodes CASSPGSHNEQFF.

Ten or more counts support this clonotype. The gene calls are TRBV2 and TRBJ2-1; the D call may be TRBD1 or TRBD2 (5 bases each). The V end lost 0 bases, the J end lost 4 bases, and 13 bases lay between the germline ends. Germline V gene data show CDR1 as SNHLY and CDR2 as FYNNEI. The CDR3 is made up of 16 amino acids. The CDR3 loop is CASSEALGTLYNEQFF. The CDR3 region has the DNA TGTGCCAGCAGTGAAGCGCTTGGGACCCTATACAATGAGCAGTTCTTC.

This clonotype has ten or more counts. The J gene is TRBJ2-2, the V gene TRBV12-3 or TRBV12-4; 8 bases align to TRBD2. The CDR3 length is 15 residues. Unmatched junction bases numbered 5, after V lost 1 base and J lost 7 bases. This CDR3 is CASSLGSGRGGELFF. CDR3 bases: TGTGCCAGCAGTTTAGGGAGCGGGAGAGGCGGGGAGCTGTTTTTT.

This clonotype was observed at least ten times. The CDR3 region is CSVGTGGKLEQYF. CDR3 bases: TGCAGCGTTGGGACAGGGGGCAAGTTGGAGCAGTACTTC. The chain uses TRBV29-1 and TRBJ2-7; 11 nucleotides match TRBD1. J gave up 7 bases and V 4 bases, and 6 bases lay outside the gene matches. Per the germline V gene, CDR1 is SQVTM and CDR2 is ANQGSEA. This CDR3 has 13 amino acids.

The sample holds a few counts of this clonotype. The chain carries TRBV7-3 and TRBJ2-3; 7 positions agree with TRBD2. Trimming took 2 bases from V and 5 from J; bases not matched to a gene: 10. Germline values: CDR1 SGHTA, CDR2 FQGTGA. This CDR3 has 16 residues. In DNA form, the CDR3 reads TGTGCCAGCAGCTTACTTGGACTAGGGGCGCTAGATACGCAGTATTTT. Encoded protein: CASSLLGLGALDTQYF.

This clonotype was counted many times. The chain is built from TRBV4-3 and TRBJ2-2, with TRBD1 identical over 10 bases. With 3 bases clipped from V and 5 bases from J, the junction kept 9 bases outside the gene matches. The CDR3 extends over 17 amino acids. Germline V gives CDR1 LGHNA, CDR2 YSLEER. This CDR3 reads CASSQGTGAQGTGELFF. The CDR3 nucleotides read TGCGCCAGCAGCCAGGGGACAGGGGCGCAGGGGACCGGGGAGCTGTTTTTT.

This clonotype was seen many times. V usage is TRBV4-3 and J usage is TRBJ2-3; D gene ambiguous. V lost 8 bases and J lost 5, with 14 bases in between. The CDR3 is made up of 13 amino acids. Germline V gives CDR1 LGHNA, CDR2 YSLEER. In nucleotides, the CDR3 is TGCGCCAGCCAGGACCGATTTCAAGATACGCAGTATTTT. Translating it yields CASQDRFQDTQYF.

The chain uses TRBV20-1 and TRBJ2-7; TRBD1 is a possible D gene (5 bases). V was trimmed by 0 bases and J by 6 bases, leaving 12 bases between them. The V gene's germline CDR1 is DFQATT and CDR2 SNEGSKA (reference sequence). The CDR3 contains 13 residues. CDR3 sequence reads: CSARDIQVTEQYF. DNA for the CDR3: TGCAGTGCTAGAGATATACAGGTTACCGAGCAGTACTTC.

This chain links TRBV3-1 with TRBJ2-7, with D perhaps TRBD2 (5 bases). Trimming cost V 0 bases and J 0 bases, with 9 bases left between them. Germline assignment: CDR1 LGHDT and CDR2 YNNKEL (reference sequence). The CDR3 sequence is 15 residues long. Here the CDR3 DNA reads TGTGCCAGCAGCCAAGAGTACGGGGTCTCCTACGAGCAGTACTTC. Protein: CASSQEYGVSYEQYF.

This clonotype appeared many times. The CDR3 DNA reads TGCAGTGCTTCATCCCCTAGTTGGAGGACCGGCTCTAATCAGCCCCAGCATTTT. Translating it yields CSASSPSWRTGSNQPQHF. This rearrangement joins TRBV20-1 to TRBJ1-5; D uncertain. Germline CDR1 and CDR2: DFQATT and SNEGSKA (reference sequence). The CDR3 loop spans 18 amino acids. The V and J ends lost 5 bases and 4 bases respectively, with 27 bases between them.

This clonotype was detected many times. The chain carries TRBV24-1 and TRBJ2-3; weak D call: TRBD2 (7 bases). V was clipped by 3 bases and J by 2 bases, with 17 bases between them. This CDR3 is built from 17 residues. Looked up from germline, CDR1 is KGHDR and CDR2 is SFDVKD. The DNA for the CDR3 is TGTGCCACCAGTGATCCTCCGGGGGGCAGGTTCACAGATACGCAGTATTTT. Translating it yields CATSDPPGGRFTDTQYF.